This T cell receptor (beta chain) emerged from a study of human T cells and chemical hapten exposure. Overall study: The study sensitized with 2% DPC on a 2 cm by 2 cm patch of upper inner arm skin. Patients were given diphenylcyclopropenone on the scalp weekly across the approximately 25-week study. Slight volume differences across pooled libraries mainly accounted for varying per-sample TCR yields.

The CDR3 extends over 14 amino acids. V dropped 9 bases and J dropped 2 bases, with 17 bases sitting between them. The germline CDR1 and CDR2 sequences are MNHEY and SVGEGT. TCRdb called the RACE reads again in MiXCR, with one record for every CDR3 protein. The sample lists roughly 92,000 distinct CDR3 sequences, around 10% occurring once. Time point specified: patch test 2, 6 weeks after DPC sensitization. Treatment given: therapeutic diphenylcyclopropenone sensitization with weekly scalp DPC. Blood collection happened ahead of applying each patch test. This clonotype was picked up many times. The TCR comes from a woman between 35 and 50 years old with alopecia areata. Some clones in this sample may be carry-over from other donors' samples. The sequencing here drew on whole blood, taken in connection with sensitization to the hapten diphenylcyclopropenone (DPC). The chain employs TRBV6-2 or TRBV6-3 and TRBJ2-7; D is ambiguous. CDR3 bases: TGTGCCAGTCACGAACGGGCCCTCACCTACGAGCAGTACTTC. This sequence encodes CASHERALTYEQYF.